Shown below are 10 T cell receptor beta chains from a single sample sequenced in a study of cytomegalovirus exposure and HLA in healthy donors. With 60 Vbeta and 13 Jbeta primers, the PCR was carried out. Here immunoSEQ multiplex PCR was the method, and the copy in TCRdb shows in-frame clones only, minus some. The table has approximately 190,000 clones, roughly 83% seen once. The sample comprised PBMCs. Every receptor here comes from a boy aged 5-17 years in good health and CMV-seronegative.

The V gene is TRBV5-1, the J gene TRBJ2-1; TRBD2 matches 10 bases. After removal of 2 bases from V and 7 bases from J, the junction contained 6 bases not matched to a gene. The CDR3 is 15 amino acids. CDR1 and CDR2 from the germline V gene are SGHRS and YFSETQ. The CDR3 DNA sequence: TGCGCCAGCAGCTTAACTAGCGGGATTAGGAATGAGCAGTTCTTC. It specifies CASSLTSGIRNEQFF.

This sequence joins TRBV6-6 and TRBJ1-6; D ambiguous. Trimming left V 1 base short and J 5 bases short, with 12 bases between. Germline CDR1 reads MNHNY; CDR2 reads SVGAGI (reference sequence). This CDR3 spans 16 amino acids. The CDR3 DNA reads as TGTGCCAGCAGTTACTTTGGAGGAGGGAATAATTCACCCCTCCACTTT. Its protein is CASSYFGGGNNSPLHF.

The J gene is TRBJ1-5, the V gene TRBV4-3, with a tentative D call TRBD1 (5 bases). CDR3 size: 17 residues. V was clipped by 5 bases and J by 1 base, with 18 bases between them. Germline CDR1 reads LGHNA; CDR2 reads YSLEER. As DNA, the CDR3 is TGCGCCAGCAGCTCAAGAAAAGGGGAGGCGAGCAATCAGCCCCAGCATTTT. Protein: CASSSRKGEASNQPQHF.

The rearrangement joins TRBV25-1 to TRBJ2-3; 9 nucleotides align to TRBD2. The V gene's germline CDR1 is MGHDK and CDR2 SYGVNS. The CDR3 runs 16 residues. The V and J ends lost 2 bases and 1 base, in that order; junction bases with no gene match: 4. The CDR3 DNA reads TGTGCCAGCAGTGAAAAGCGGGGGGCCGGCACAGATACGCAGTATTTT. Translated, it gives CASSEKRGAGTDTQYF.

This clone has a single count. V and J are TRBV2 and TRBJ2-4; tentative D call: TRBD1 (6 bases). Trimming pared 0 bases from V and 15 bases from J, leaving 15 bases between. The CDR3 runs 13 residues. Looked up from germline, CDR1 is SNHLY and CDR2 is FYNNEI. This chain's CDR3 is CASSEAEKGEGYF. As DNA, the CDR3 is TGTGCCAGCAGTGAAGCGGAGAAGGGGGAAGGGTACTTC.

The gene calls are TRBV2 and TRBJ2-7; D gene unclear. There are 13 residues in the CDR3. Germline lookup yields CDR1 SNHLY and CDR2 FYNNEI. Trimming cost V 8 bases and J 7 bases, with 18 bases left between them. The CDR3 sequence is CASGTEVTSEQYF. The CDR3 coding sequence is TGTGCCAGCGGAACCGAGGTCACGAGTGAGCAGTACTTC.

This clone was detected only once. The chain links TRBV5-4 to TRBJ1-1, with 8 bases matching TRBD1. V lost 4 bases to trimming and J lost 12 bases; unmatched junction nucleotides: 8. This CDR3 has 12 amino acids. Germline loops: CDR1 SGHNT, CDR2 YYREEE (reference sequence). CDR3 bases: TGTGCCAGCAGCCCTTCACAGGGGGGGACTTTCTTT. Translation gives CASSPSQGGTFF. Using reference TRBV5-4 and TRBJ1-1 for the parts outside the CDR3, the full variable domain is ETGVTQSPTHLIKTRGQQVTLRCSSQSGHNTVSWYQQALGQGPQFIFQYYREEENGRGNFPPRFSGLQFPNYSSELNVNALELDDSALYLCASSPSQGGTFFGQGTRLTVV.

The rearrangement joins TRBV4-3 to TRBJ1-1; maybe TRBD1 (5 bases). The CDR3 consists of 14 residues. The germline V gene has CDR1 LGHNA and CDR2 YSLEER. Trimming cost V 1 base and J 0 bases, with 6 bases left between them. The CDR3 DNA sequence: TGCGCCAGCAGCCAAGCAGGGCTGAACACTGAAGCTTTCTTT. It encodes CASSQAGLNTEAFF.

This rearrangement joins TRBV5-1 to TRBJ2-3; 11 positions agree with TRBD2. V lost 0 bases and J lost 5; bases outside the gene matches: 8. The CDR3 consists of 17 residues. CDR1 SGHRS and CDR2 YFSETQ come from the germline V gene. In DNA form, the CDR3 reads TGCGCCAGCAGCTTGGACCCTAGCGGGGGGCTGCTAGATACGCAGTATTTT. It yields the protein CASSLDPSGGLLDTQYF.

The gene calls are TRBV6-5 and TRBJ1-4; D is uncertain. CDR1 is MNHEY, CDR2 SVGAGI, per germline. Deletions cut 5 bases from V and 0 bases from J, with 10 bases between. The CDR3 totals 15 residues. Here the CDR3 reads CASSTNGPTNEKLFF. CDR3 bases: TGTGCCAGCAGTACCAACGGTCCAACTAATGAAAAACTGTTTTTT.